The clone carrying this T cell receptor beta chain has a count of ten or more. Antigen specificity is unknown. This sample is drawn from a study of T cell repertoires in cytomegalovirus infection. CDR1 is SGHVS and CDR2 is FNYEAQ in the germline V gene. The germline V and J ends were trimmed by 1 base and 6 bases, with 9 bases remaining between them. The CDR3 consists of 13 residues. MiXCR, applied by TCRdb to the reads, yields one record per CDR3 protein. Among approximately 110,000 distinct CDR3 sequences listed, around 40% were seen once. The material sequenced was CD8+ T cells from cultured PBMCs, taken from culture after CMV antigen stimulation. This rearrangement joins TRBV7-6 to TRBJ1-1; D is uncertain. The clonotype was recovered from a human donor in good health (CMV status not recorded). Some clones in this sample may be carry-over from other donors' samples. The DNA of the CDR3 is TGTGCCAGCAGCTTAGATGAGTTGGCTGAAGCTTTCTTT. Its translation is CASSLDELAEAFF. Combining the CDR3 with reference TRBV7-6 and TRBJ1-1 gives the whole variable domain GAGVSQSPRYKVTKRGQDVALRCDPISGHVSLYWYRQALGQGPEFLTYFNYEAQQDKSGLPNDRFSAERPEGSISTLTIQRTEQRDSAMYRCASSLDELAEAFFGQGTRLTVV.